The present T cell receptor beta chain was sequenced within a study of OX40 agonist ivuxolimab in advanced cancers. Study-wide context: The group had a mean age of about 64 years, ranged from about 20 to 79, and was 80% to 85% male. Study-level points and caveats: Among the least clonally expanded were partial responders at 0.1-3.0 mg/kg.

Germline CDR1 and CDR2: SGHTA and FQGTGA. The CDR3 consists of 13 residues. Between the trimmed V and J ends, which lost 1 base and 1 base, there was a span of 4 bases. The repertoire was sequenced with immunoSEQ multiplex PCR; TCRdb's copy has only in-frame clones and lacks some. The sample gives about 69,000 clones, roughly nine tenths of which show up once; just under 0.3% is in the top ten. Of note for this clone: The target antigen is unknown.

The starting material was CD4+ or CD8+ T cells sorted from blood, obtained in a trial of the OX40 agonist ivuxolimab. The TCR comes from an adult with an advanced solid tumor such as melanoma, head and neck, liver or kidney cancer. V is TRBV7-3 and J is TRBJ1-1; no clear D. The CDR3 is CASSLSWNTEAFF. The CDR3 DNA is TGTGCCAGCAGCTTAAGCTGGAACACTGAAGCTTTCTTT.